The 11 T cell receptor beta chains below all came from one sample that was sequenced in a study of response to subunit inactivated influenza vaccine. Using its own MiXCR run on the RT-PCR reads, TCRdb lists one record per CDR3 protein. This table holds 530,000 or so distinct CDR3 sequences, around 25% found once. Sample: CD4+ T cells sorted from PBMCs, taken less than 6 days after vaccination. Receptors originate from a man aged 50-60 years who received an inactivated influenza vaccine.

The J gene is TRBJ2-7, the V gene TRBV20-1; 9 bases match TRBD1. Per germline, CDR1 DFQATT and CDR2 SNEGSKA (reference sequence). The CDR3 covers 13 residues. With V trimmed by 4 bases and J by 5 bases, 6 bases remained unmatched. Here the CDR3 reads CSAKGQGGDEQYF. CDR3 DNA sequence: TGCAGTGCTAAGGGACAGGGAGGTGACGAGCAGTACTTC.

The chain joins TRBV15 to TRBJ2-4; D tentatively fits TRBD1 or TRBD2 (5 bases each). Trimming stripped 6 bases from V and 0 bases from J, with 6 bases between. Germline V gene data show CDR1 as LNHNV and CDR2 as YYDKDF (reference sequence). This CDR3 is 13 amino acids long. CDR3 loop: CATSGGAKNIQYF. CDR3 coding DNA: TGTGCCACCAGTGGGGGAGCCAAAAACATTCAGTACTTC.

The CDR3 here is CATSRVDVTGGYEQYF. Written as DNA, the CDR3 is TGTGCCACCAGCAGAGTCGATGTTACAGGGGGCTACGAGCAGTACTTC. V gene TRBV15 combines with J gene TRBJ2-7, with 8 bases aligning to TRBD1. The V gene's germline CDR1 is LNHNV and CDR2 YYDKDF (reference sequence). This CDR3 comprises 16 residues. The V segment lost 1 base and the J segment 3 bases; nucleotides outside the gene matches: 8.

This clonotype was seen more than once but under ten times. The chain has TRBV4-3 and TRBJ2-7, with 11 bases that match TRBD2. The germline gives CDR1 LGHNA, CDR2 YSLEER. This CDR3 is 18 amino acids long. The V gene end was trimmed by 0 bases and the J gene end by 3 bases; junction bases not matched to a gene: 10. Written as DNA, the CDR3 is TGCGCCAGCAGCCAAGAAAGGGGGCCTAGCGGGGGGAACTACGAGCAGTACTTC. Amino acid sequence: CASSQERGPSGGNYEQYF.

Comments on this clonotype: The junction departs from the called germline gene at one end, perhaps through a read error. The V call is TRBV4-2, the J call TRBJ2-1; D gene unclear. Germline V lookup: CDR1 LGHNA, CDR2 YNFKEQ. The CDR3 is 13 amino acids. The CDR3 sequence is CASIQDQYNEQFF. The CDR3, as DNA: TGTGCCAGCATCCAAGACCAGTACAATGAGCAGTTCTTC.

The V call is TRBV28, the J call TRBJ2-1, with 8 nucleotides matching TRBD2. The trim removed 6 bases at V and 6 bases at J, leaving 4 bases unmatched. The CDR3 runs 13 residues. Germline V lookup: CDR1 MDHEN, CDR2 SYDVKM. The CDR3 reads CASSPAGVNEQFF. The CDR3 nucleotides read TGTGCCAGCAGCCCAGCGGGGGTCAATGAGCAGTTCTTC.

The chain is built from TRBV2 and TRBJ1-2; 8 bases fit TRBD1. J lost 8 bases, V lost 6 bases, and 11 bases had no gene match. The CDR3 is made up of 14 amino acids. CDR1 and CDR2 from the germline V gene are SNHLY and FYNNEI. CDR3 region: CASSNYDRGRGYTF. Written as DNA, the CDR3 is TGTGCCAGCAGCAATTACGACAGGGGAAGAGGCTACACCTTC.

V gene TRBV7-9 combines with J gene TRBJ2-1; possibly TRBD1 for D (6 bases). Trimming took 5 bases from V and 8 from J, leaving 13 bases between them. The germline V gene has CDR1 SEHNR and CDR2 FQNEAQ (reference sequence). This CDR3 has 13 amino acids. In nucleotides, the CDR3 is TGTGCCAGCAGCCCGAACAGGGACCATGAGCAGTTCTTC. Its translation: CASSPNRDHEQFF.

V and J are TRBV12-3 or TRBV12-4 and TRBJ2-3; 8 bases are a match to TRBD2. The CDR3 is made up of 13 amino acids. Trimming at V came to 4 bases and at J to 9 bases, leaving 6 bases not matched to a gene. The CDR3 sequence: CASSYGLAGTQYF. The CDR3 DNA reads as TGTGCCAGCAGTTACGGACTAGCCGGCACGCAGTATTTT.

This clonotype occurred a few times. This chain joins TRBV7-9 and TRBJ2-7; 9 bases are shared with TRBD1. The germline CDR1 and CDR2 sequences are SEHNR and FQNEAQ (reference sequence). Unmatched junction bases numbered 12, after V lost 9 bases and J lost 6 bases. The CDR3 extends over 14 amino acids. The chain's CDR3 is CASGNPGQGSEQYF. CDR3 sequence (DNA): TGTGCCAGTGGGAACCCGGGACAGGGCTCCGAGCAGTACTTC.

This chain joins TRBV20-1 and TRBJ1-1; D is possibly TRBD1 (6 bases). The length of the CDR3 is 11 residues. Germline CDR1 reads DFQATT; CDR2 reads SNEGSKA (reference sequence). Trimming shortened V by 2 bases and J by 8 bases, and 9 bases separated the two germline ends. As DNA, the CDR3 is TGCAGTGCTAGACTGCAGGGGGAAGCTTTCTTT. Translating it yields CSARLQGEAFF.